One and the same sample provided the 19 T cell receptor beta chains below, sequenced in a study of memory CD4+ T cells and cytomegalovirus serostatus. Single viable CD3+CD4+CD8-CD45RO+ cells were sorted as the memory CD4+ T cells. The data were produced by immunoSEQ multiplex PCR, yet TCRdb's version contains in-frame clones alone and is incomplete. The sample shows around 84,000 clones, approximately 80% of them seen only once. Sequenced: memory CD4+ T cells from blood. The source is an adult in good health and CMV-seronegative.

This sequence joins TRBV9 and TRBJ1-1; D may be TRBD1 (5 bases). Germline CDR1 and CDR2: SGDLS and YYNGEE. Trimming left V 3 bases short and J 4 bases short, with 13 bases between. The CDR3 runs to 14 residues. For the CDR3, the DNA is TGTGCCAGCAGCGGACAGTTTGACGCCACTGAAGCTTTCTTT. This codes for CASSGQFDATEAFF.

This clone is labeled medium-sized (0.01 to 0.1%). V is TRBV2 and J is TRBJ1-2, with a tentative D call TRBD1 (6 bases). The CDR3 has 12 amino acids. CDR1 and CDR2 (germline): SNHLY, FYNNEI. Trimming shortened V by 4 bases and J by 14 bases, and 17 bases separated the two germline ends. The DNA of the CDR3 is TGTGCCAGCAGTGCCAGGGTGGGGGCATGGACCTTC. Translating gives CASSARVGAWTF.

This clone has a single count. The rearrangement links TRBV10-3 to TRBJ2-3; 11 nucleotides line up with TRBD2. The germline gives CDR1 ENHRY, CDR2 SYGVKD. This CDR3 is 15 amino acids long. The V and J ends lost 3 bases and 6 bases, in that order; junction bases with no gene match: 5. CDR3: CAISDGLAGRDTQYF. CDR3 DNA sequence: TGTGCCATCAGTGACGGACTAGCGGGTAGGGATACGCAGTATTTT.

This chain connects TRBV11-2 to TRBJ2-1; 7 bases line up with TRBD1. The germline V gene has CDR1 SGHAT and CDR2 FQNNGV. The CDR3 has 16 residues. V lost 0 bases to trimming and J lost 2 bases; unmatched junction nucleotides: 4. The CDR3 bases are TGTGCCAGCAGCTTAGATTACGGACAGGCCTACAATGAGCAGTTCTTC. Amino acid sequence: CASSLDYGQAYNEQFF.

The sample holds a few counts of this clone. The CDR3 loop reads CASSQAGTRGNYGYTF. CDR3 sequence (DNA): TGTGCCAGCAGCCAAGCCGGGACCCGGGGTAACTATGGCTACACCTTC. V is TRBV4-2 and J is TRBJ1-2; tentatively, D is TRBD1 (5 bases). Looked up from germline, CDR1 is LGHNA and CDR2 is YNFKEQ. V shed 1 base and J shed 1 base, with 13 bases lying between them. There are 16 residues in the CDR3.

The chain carries TRBV21-1 and TRBJ2-2; TRBD2 reflects the table's D call only, with no check against the DNA. TRBV21-1 is a pseudogene. There are 12 residues in the CDR3. The CDR3 DNA follows: TGTGCCAGCAGCAATTCGTCCGGGGAGCTGTTTTTT. Its translation: CASSNSSGELFF.

This rearrangement joins TRBV30 to TRBJ1-1, with no clear D. The V end was cut by 2 bases, the J end by 2 bases, with 9 bases between. The germline V gene encodes CDR1 GTSNPN and CDR2 SVGIG (reference sequence). This CDR3 has 13 residues. DNA for the CDR3: TGTGCCTGGAGTCTCCAGACAAACACTGAAGCTTTCTTT. Translation gives CAWSLQTNTEAFF.

The chain uses TRBV7-2 and TRBJ1-3; maybe TRBD1 (5 bases). CDR3 length: 14 amino acids. With 0 bases removed from V and 2 bases from J, the gap between germline ends came to 5 bases. Germline V gene sequence: CDR1 SGHTA, CDR2 FQGNSA. The CDR3 region has the DNA TGTGCCAGCAGCTTAGCGACAGCTGGAAACACCATATATTTT. It encodes CASSLATAGNTIYF.

V gene TRBV5-6 combines with J gene TRBJ2-2, with D possibly TRBD1 on 6 matching bases. Germline CDR1 reads SGHDT; CDR2 reads YYEEEE. V was shortened by 4 bases and J by 4 bases, with 20 bases between the two germline ends. The CDR3 extends over 17 amino acids. CDR3 bases: TGTGCCAGCAGCCTTGGGGGCCGGACCCCGGCCACCGGGGAGCTGTTTTTT. Translation gives CASSLGGRTPATGELFF.

This clone was found once. The chain uses TRBV7-9 and TRBJ2-1, with 11 bases lining up with TRBD2. V lost 5 bases to trimming and J lost 4 bases; unmatched junction nucleotides: 7. The CDR3 consists of 16 residues. Per the germline V gene, CDR1 is SEHNR and CDR2 is FQNEAQ (reference sequence). The CDR3 DNA is TGTGCCAGCAGCGGGACTAGCGGATCTTCTTACAATGAGCAGTTCTTC. Amino acids: CASSGTSGSSYNEQFF.

The J gene is TRBJ2-7, the V gene TRBV10-3; TRBD1 aligns across 8 bases. The V gene end was trimmed by 10 bases and the J gene end by 4 bases; junction bases not matched to a gene: 18. This CDR3 is 16 amino acids long. Per the germline V gene, CDR1 is ENHRY and CDR2 is SYGVKD. The CDR3 here is CASNEGQALGGYEQYF. The CDR3 DNA is TGTGCCAGTAACGAGGGACAGGCACTGGGGGGATACGAGCAGTACTTC.

The V and J genes are TRBV18 and TRBJ2-3, with D unresolved. V lost 2 bases, J lost 0 bases, and 3 bases lay in between. Germline V gives CDR1 KGHSH, CDR2 LQKENI. The length of the CDR3 is 13 residues. The CDR3 DNA follows: TGTGCCAGCTCACCAGGGAGCACAGATACGCAGTATTTT. Translating it yields CASSPGSTDTQYF.

The V call is TRBV7-3, the J call TRBJ2-3, with D perhaps given as TRBD1 or TRBD2 (5 bases each). CDR3 length: 16 amino acids. Germline CDR1 SGHTA, CDR2 FQGTGA. V lost 2 bases and J lost 0, with 12 bases in between. CDR3 sequence reads: CASSLGASRSTDTQYF. CDR3 nucleotides: TGTGCCAGCAGCTTAGGGGCTAGCCGGAGCACAGATACGCAGTATTTT.

The V call is TRBV2, the J call TRBJ2-7, with D maybe TRBD1 (6 bases). Germline V gene data show CDR1 as SNHLY and CDR2 as FYNNEI. The CDR3 is 17 residues long. V lost 5 bases, J lost 6 bases, and 26 bases lay in between. Here the CDR3 DNA reads TGTGCCAGCAGTTCTGCTACCGGCTCCGGGACACCACCCGAGCAGTACTTC. Translating it yields CASSSATGSGTPPEQYF. The full variable domain, in which reference TRBV2 and TRBJ2-7 provide the parts outside the CDR3, is EPEVTQTPSHQVTQMGQEVILRCVPISNHLYFYWYRQILGQKVEFLVSFYNNEISEKSEIFDDQFSVERPDGSNFTLKIRSTKLEDSAMYFCASSSATGSGTPPEQYFGPGTRLTVT.

As for this clone: At one end, the junction sequence differs from germline, possibly due to a read error. The chain links TRBV7-2 to TRBJ2-3; TRBD2 might be the D (6 bases). Germline CDR1 is SGHTA and CDR2 is FQGNSA. CDR3 size: 13 residues. This CDR3 reads CASRLAVTDTQYF. The CDR3 DNA follows: TGTGCCAGCAGGTTAGCGGTCACAGATACGCAGTATTTT.

The V call is TRBV28, the J call TRBJ1-1, with D possibly matching TRBD1 (5 bases). The length of the CDR3 is 11 residues. Deletions cut 2 bases from V and 10 bases from J, with 8 bases between. The V gene's germline CDR1 is MDHEN and CDR2 SYDVKM. The CDR3 sequence: CASSLTGVAFF. CDR3 in DNA: TGTGCCAGCAGTTTAACGGGGGTAGCTTTCTTT.

The chain uses TRBV19 and TRBJ2-7; 13 nucleotides agree with TRBD2. The germline V gene encodes CDR1 LNHDA and CDR2 SQIVND (reference sequence). The V segment lost 6 bases and the J segment 1 base; nucleotides outside the gene matches: 3. CDR3 length equals 15 residues. For the CDR3, the DNA is TGTGCCAGTAGCCAGACTAGCGGGGGGTCCTACGAGCAGTACTTC. Protein product: CASSQTSGGSYEQYF.

J is TRBJ1-2 and V is TRBV25-1, with a tentative D call TRBD1 (5 bases). This CDR3 is built from 17 residues. Deletions cut 1 base from V and 5 bases from J, with 20 bases between. CDR1 and CDR2 from the germline V gene are MGHDK and SYGVNS. DNA of the CDR3: TGTGCCAGCAGTGAATCGTCAGCGGGACGTCAGGCGTATGGCTACACCTTC. Its translation is CASSESSAGRQAYGYTF.

J is TRBJ2-3 and V is TRBV2; the D is unclear. V was clipped by 6 bases and J by 2 bases, with 9 bases between them. Germline V gives CDR1 SNHLY, CDR2 FYNNEI. The CDR3 loop spans 13 amino acids. The CDR3 sequence is CASSATYTDTQYF. Here the CDR3 DNA reads TGTGCCAGCAGCGCAACTTACACAGATACGCAGTATTTT.